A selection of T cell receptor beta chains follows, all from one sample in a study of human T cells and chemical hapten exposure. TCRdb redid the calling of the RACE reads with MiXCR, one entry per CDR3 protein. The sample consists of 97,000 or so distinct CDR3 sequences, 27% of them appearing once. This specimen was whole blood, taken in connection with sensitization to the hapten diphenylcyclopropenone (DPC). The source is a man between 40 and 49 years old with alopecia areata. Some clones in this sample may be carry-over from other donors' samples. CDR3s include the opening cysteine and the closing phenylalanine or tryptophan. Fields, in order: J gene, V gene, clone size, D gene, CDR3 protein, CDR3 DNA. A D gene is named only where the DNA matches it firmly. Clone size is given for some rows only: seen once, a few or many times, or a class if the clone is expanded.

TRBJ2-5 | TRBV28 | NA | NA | CASSPRGGAQETQYF | TGTGCCAGCAGTCCCCGAGGCGGGGCGCAAGAGACCCAGTACTTC
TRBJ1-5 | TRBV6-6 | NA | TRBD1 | CASSYPDRASPQHF | TGTGCCAGCAGTTACCCCGACAGGGCATCGCCCCAGCATTTT
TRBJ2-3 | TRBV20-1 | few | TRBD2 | CSARRPGTSGRASTDTQYF | TGCAGTGCTAGACGTCCCGGGACTAGCGGGAGGGCTAGCACAGATACGCAGTATTTT
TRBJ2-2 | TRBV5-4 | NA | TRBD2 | CASSSLGASGRRENTGELFF | TGTGCCAGCAGCTCCCTGGGTGCTAGCGGGAGGCGTGAGAACACCGGGGAGCTGTTTTTT
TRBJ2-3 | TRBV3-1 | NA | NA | CASSQDRAPGGTDTQYF | TGTGCCAGCAGCCAAGATAGGGCCCCCGGCGGCACAGATACGCAGTATTTT
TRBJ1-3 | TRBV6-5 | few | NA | CASSRTPGVYSGNTIYF | TGTGCCAGCAGTAGAACCCCAGGGGTTTACTCTGGAAACACCATATATTTT
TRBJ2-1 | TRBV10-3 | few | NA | CAISDPPRGDNEQFF | TGTGCCATCAGTGATCCCCCGAGAGGGGACAATGAGCAGTTCTTC
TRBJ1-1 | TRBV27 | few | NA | CASSPTTEAFF | TGTGCCTCCTCCCCGACGACTGAAGCTTTCTTT
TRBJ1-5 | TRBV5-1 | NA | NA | CASSLEGQPQHF | TGCGCCAGCAGCCTGGAGGGGCAGCCCCAGCATTTT
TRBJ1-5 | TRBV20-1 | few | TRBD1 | CSARDRLGQGAAGNQPQHF | TGCAGTGCTAGAGATCGACTAGGACAGGGGGCGGCGGGCAATCAGCCCCAGCATTTT
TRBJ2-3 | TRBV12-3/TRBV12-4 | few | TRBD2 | CASSTFFRTRGTDTQYF | TGTGCCAGCAGTACCTTTTTTCGGACTAGGGGCACAGATACGCAGTATTTT
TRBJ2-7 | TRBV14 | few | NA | CASSHSAHEQYF | TGTGCCAGCAGCCATAGTGCCCACGAGCAGTACTTC
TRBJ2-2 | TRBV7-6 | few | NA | CASSTPGGAGELFF | TGTGCCAGCAGCACCCCCGGGGGAGCCGGGGAGCTGTTTTTT
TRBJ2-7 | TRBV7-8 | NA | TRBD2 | CASSLSSGTGEQYF | TGTGCCAGCAGCTTATCTAGCGGGACTGGCGAGCAGTACTTC
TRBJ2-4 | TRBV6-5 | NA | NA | CASRGTGMGKNIQYF | TGTGCCAGTAGGGGCACAGGGATGGGCAAAAACATTCAGTACTTC
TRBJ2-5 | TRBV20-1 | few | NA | CSARGRVPEQETQYF | TGCAGTGCTAGAGGTCGGGTTCCAGAGCAAGAGACCCAGTACTTC
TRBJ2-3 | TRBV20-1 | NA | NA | CSARGPVLDTQYF | TGCAGTGCTAGAGGCCCGGTCTTGGATACGCAGTATTTT
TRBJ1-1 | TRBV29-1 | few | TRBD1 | CSVVRTGGTEAFF | TGCAGCGTTGTTCGGACAGGTGGAACTGAAGCTTTCTTT
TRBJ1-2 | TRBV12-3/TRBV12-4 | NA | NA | CASSLTGRNYGYTF | TGTGCCAGCAGTTTAACAGGCCGTAACTATGGCTACACCTTC
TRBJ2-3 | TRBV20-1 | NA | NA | CSAKRGSGSSTDTQYF | TGCAGTGCTAAGAGGGGGTCCGGGAGTAGCACAGATACGCAGTATTTT
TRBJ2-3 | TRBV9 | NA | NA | CASSPSGGASTDTQYF | TGTGCCAGCAGCCCAAGTGGCGGAGCGAGCACAGATACGCAGTATTTT
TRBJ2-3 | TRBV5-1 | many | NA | CASSLGAGTDTQYF | TGCGCCAGCAGCTTAGGAGCGGGCACAGATACGCAGTATTTT
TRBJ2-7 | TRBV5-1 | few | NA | CASSLEVSYEQYF | TGCGCCAGCAGCTTGGAGGTGAGCTACGAGCAGTACTTC
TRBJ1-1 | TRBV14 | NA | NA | CASSQGVLTEAFF | TGTGCCAGCAGCCAGGGGGTGCTCACTGAAGCTTTCTTT
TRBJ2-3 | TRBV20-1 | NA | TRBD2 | CSAVLTSEDTQYF | TGCAGTGCCGTCCTGACTAGCGAAGATACGCAGTATTTT
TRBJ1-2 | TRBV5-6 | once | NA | CASSLGQGTGGYTF | TGTGCCAGCAGCTTGGGGCAGGGAACCGGTGGCTACACCTTC
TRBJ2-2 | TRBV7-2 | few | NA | CASSSQPQGYTGELFF | TGTGCCAGCAGCTCCCAGCCCCAGGGATACACCGGGGAGCTGTTTTTT
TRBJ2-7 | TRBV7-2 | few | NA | CASSLESLGVLTYEQYF | TGTGCCAGCAGCTTAGAGTCTCTTGGGGTGCTCACCTACGAGCAGTACTTC
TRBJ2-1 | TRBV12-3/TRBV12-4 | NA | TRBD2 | CASSHQWREGSEQFF | TGTGCCAGCAGCCACCAGTGGCGGGAGGGAAGTGAGCAGTTCTTC
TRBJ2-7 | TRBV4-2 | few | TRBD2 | CASSQVGAGVSSYEQYF | TGTGCCAGCAGCCAAGTTGGAGCGGGAGTCAGCTCCTACGAGCAGTACTTC
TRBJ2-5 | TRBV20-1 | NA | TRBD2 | CSGGSLAGSQETQYF | TGCAGTGGGGGGAGCCTAGCGGGCTCCCAAGAGACCCAGTACTTC
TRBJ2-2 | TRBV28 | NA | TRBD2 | CASSLWQLAGGPGELFF | TGTGCCAGCAGTTTATGGCAGCTAGCGGGAGGTCCCGGGGAGCTGTTTTTT
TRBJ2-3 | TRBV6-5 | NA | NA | CASSRWGGGSETDTQYF | TGTGCCAGCAGCCGCTGGGGGGGCGGGAGCGAGACAGATACGCAGTATTTT
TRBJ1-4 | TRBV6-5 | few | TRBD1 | CASRTGTGVEKLFF | TGTGCCAGCAGAACCGGGACAGGGGTTGAAAAACTGTTTTTT
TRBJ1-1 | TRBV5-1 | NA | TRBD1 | CASSHGDREYTEAFF | TGCGCCAGCAGTCATGGGGACAGGGAATACACTGAAGCTTTCTTT
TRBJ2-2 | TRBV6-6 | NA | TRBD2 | CASSYDVRGSRTGELFF | TGTGCCAGCAGTTACGATGTTCGCGGGAGTCGAACCGGGGAGCTGTTTTTT
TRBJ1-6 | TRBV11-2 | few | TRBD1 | CASSLTGAGAPLHF | TGTGCCAGCAGCTTAACAGGGGCCGGGGCACCCCTCCACTTT
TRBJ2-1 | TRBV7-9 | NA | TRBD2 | CASSPGTSGRPTYEQFF | TGTGCCAGCAGCCCCGGGACTAGCGGGAGGCCTACGTATGAGCAGTTCTTC
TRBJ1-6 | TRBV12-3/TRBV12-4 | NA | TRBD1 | CASRGQGGNSPLHF | TGTGCCAGCAGGGGCCAAGGGGGCAATTCACCCCTCCACTTT
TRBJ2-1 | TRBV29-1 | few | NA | CSVAPTGNNEQFF | TGCAGCGTTGCCCCGACAGGCAACAATGAGCAGTTCTTC
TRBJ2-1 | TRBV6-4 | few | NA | CASSGGDLYNEQFF | TGTGCCAGCAGTGGGGGGGACCTGTACAATGAGCAGTTCTTC
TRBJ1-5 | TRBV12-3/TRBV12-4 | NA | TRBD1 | CASSPAGTGTRAQHF | TGTGCCAGCAGCCCAGCCGGGACAGGGACCCGAGCCCAGCATTTT
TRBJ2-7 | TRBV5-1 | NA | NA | CASSLTGQEQYF | TGCGCCAGCAGCTTGACAGGGCAGGAGCAGTACTTC
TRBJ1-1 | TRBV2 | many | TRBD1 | CASSKGQGNTEAFF | TGTGCCAGCAGTAAAGGACAGGGTAACACTGAAGCTTTCTTT
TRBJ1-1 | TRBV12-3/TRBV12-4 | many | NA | CASSLRDTEAFF | TGTGCCAGCAGTTTAAGGGACACTGAAGCTTTCTTT
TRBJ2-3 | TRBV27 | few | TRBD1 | CASSLQGAGTQYF | TGTGCCAGCAGTCTACAGGGGGCTGGTACGCAGTATTTT
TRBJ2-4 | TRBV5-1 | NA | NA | CASSLDSPTKNIQYF | TGCGCCAGCAGCTTGGATTCACCCACCAAAAACATTCAGTACTTC
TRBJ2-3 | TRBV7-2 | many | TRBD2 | CASSLWGAGGPSDTQYF | TGTGCCAGCAGCTTATGGGGGGCGGGAGGGCCTTCAGATACGCAGTATTTT
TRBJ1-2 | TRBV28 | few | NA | CASSSPGDGYTF | TGTGCCAGCAGTTCCCCAGGGGATGGCTACACCTTC
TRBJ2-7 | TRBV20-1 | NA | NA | CSARDAGFLYEQYF | TGCAGTGCTAGAGATGCCGGCTTTTTATACGAGCAGTACTTC
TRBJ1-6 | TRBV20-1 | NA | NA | CSARDTRPDSYNSPLHF | TGCAGTGCTAGAGATACCCGGCCCGACAGCTATAATTCACCCCTCCACTTT
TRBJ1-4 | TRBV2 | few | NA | CASSDHRENEKLFF | TGTGCCAGCAGTGATCACAGGGAGAATGAAAAACTGTTTTTT
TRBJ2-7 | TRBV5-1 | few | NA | CASSPLGRGTEQYF | TGCGCCAGCAGCCCCCTTGGGCGCGGGACCGAGCAGTACTTC